This TCR beta chain was obtained from a study of regulatory T cells in long-lasting Graves disease (dated by TCRdb to the early 2020s). As for the study more broadly: In the newly diagnosed Graves' disease group, patients had been taking antithyroid drugs for less than 3 months. Persistent Graves' disease patients were compared with newly diagnosed Graves' disease patients by peripheral blood TCR sequencing and RNA sequencing. The study took place in China and was registered as a clinical trial. A total of about 33 samples were covered by TCR sequencing, comprising roughly 13 persistent and around 20 newly diagnosed Graves' disease patients. Results and caveats for the whole study, not just this receptor: Peripheral blood alone was examined, since thyroid tissue, which constituted the primary lesion, could not be accessed. The authors acknowledged the small sample size as a limitation that may reduce accuracy. More public clonotypes were shared among persistent patients (roughly 2,900) than among newly diagnosed patients (roughly 1,000). Sequencing and analysis were limited to the TCR beta chain. Lower TCR Shannon entropy and fewer highly expanded clones were observed in persistent Graves' disease patients than in newly diagnosed patients, which suggested clonal expansion. Persistent disease showed preferential use of TRBV28, TRBJ1-2 and TRBJ2-5, whereas newly diagnosed disease favored TRBV20-1 and TRBJ2-1.

The label giving this sample's time point can be read as: newly diagnosed GD, antithyroid drugs for less than 3 months. For both TCR sequencing and RNA sequencing, RNA was extracted from PBMCs in TRIzol. Graves' disease was diagnosed according to American Thyroid Association guidelines. Patients for the study were recruited at an endocrinology department in Xi'an, China. Each patient gave approximately 9 milliliters of peripheral blood, collected in an EDTA anticoagulant tube. Ficoll Paque Plus density gradient separation was used to isolate PBMCs, and no further T cell sorting was done. An Agilent 2100 Bioanalyzer and agarose gel were used to assess RNA quality, and a NanoDrop 2000 was used to measure RNA concentration. This clonotype was seen a handful of times. Its specific antigen is unknown. Per-base qualities were not stored, and no clone one base away is much larger. Libraries were made using multiplex PCR. Sequenced on an Illumina HiSeq 4000. TCR beta libraries were built with iRepertoire HTBI primers and Arm-PCR amplification of CDR3 regions. PCR products were gel purified before sequencing. As for how the authors treated the data: A total of under 80 TRBV and some 15 TRBJ segments were identified across samples and were used for gene usage analysis of CDR3 amino acid clonotypes. COPE and FqMerger were used to merge the filtered high-quality paired reads into contigs. BLAST was used to align contigs to IMGT TRBV, TRBD and TRBJ reference genes, and CDR3 was defined according to IMGT. Clonotypes above 0.1% frequency were classified as highly expanded clones. Shannon entropy was used to measure repertoire diversity, and the Gini coefficient was used to measure V-J evenness. Public clonotypes were defined as clonotypes shared by more than one individual. TCRdb cleaned the public reads at Q25 with fastp, built clones with MiXCR and kept in-frame beta chains. Under each unique CDR3 protein, matching rows form one entry showing the most common genes and DNA. TCRdb assigned the V and J calls; the authors' analysis was not used. Recorded for this sample are about 470,000 distinct CDR3 sequences; more than 13% of them occurred a single time. In total, the top ten clones hold around 17% of the sample.

The CDR3 measures 14 amino acids from cysteine to phenylalanine. CDR3 DNA only is kept here, 42 bases in frame from base 1. The germline V gene (reference sequence) sets CDR1 to MNHEY and CDR2 to SMNVEV. V and J lose 5 bases and 3 bases, and a span of 14 bases separates them. The sample was also linked to a second study, of T cells in Graves' hyperthyroidism and ophthalmopathy. The second study also describes: A patient counted as having stable Graves' hyperthyroidism if no progression to ophthalmopathy occurred over 18 months of follow-up. The hyperthyroidism patients were between 18 and 65 years old and newly diagnosed, with a disease duration of less than 2 months. Exclusion was applied to patients with uncontrolled infections, other autoimmune diseases, pregnancy or lactation. Diagnoses were based on clinical symptoms, serum thyroxine and TRAb, thyroid ultrasound and orbital computed tomography. A first-round RT-PCR of the TCR CDR3 used the HTBI primer set with the Qiagen OneStep RT-PCR kit. Most expanded thyroid clonotypes (frequency above 0.001) were also detected in blood, suggesting blood repertoires may reflect thyroid immune responses. In cross-validation, a model built on a 13 V-J signature told ophthalmopathy apart from stable hyperthyroidism with about 90% sensitivity and roughly 83% specificity, and in testing the same model reached 80%/75%. During validation, the model predicted progression to ophthalmopathy a median of about 6.3 months ahead of onset, with around 70% sensitivity and 72.22% specificity. To identify distinguishing TCR V-J signatures, a discovery cohort of about a hundred patients was used, comprising under 45 with Graves' ophthalmopathy and around 60 with stable Graves' hyperthyroidism. Prospective prediction of ophthalmopathy was tested in an independent validation cohort of fewer than 20 hyperthyroidism patients and roughly 16 patients who later progressed to ophthalmopathy. The 90 to 100 discovery patients were randomly divided into training and test sets at a 7:3 ratio. In addition, the study compared T-cell repertoires in thyroid tissue and in blood from six Graves' hyperthyroidism patients. After sampling, hyperthyroidism patients received methimazole starting at 30 mg daily, and ophthalmopathy patients received high-dose intravenous methylprednisolone. Libraries were constructed in a second round of multiplex PCR, after which size selection and purification were performed. Paired-end sequencing of the libraries was performed with 100 bp reads on an Illumina HiSeq2000. SOAPnuke was used to process the raw data, throwing out any read that contained adapters or uncalled bases, had a mean Phred below 15, or lacked an exact constant-primer or identifier match. High-quality paired reads were merged using COPE v1.2.5, and each unique nucleotide sequence was defined as a clonotype. Clonotypes were aligned to IMGT TRBV, TRBD and TRBJ reference segments using MiTCR v1.1. Analysis was restricted to V-J combinations with a frequency above 0.0001, which covered roughly 99% of repertoires. A TCS score was defined as the ratio between F50 (clonal expansion) and ExV (chaos), using BLOSUM62-based TCRdist between CDR3 peptides within each V-J. Welch's t-statistics and random forest reduced 500 to 550 V-J features to roughly 13, which were used in a naive Bayes classifier (R e1071). Sample size was not statistically predetermined, and blinding of investigators to group allocation was not performed. TCR Vbeta CDR3 sequencing of 120 to 150 peripheral blood samples (over 40 ophthalmopathy, over 70 hyperthyroidism and some 17 progressor patients) is reported in the paper.

The clonotype comes from a woman in her 30s with Graves disease. Donor details come from another sample of the same person, matched by shared clones. Sequenced material: peripheral blood mononuclear cells (PBMCs), taken at new diagnosis, from a patient treated with antithyroid drugs. The chain joins TRBV27 to TRBJ2-7; the D region may be TRBD1 or TRBD2, each matching 5 bases equally. In nucleotides, the sequence is TGTGCCAGCAGTCCTCCGGGACCGCTCTACGAGCAGTACTTC. Its protein reads: CASSPPGPLYEQYF.